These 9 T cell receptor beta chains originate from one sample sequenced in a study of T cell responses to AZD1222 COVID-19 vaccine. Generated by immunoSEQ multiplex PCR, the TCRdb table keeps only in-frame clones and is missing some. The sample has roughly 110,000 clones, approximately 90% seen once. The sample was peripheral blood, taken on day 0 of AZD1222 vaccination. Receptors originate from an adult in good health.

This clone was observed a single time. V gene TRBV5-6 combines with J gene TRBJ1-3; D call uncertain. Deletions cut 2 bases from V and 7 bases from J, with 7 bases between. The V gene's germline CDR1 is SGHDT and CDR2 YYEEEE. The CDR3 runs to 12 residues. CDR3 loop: CASSFKTNTIYF. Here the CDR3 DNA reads TGTGCCAGCAGCTTCAAAACTAACACCATATATTTT.

CDR3 coding DNA: TGTGCCACCAGCAGAGATCGGACAGGGGATCTCACCGGGGAGCTGTTTTTT. As protein: CATSRDRTGDLTGELFF. This rearrangement joins TRBV15 to TRBJ2-2; 9 bases match TRBD1. This CDR3 has 17 amino acids. Germline CDR1 LNHNV, CDR2 YYDKDF (reference sequence). V lost 0 bases, J lost 4 bases, and 6 bases stayed unmatched.

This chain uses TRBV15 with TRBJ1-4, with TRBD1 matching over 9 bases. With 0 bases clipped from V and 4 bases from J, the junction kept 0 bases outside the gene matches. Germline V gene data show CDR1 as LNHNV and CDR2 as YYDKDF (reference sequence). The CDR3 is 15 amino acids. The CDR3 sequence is CATSREDRGNEKLFF. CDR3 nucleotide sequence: TGTGCCACCAGCAGAGAGGACAGGGGTAATGAAAAACTGTTTTTT.

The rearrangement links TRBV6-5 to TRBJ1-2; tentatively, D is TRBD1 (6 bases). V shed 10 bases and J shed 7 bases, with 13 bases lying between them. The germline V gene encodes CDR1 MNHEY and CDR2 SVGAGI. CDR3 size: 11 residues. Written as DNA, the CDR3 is TGTGCCACCTCACAGGGAGGTGGCTACACCTTC. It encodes CATSQGGGYTF.

The CDR3 here is CASSLAVSGGGEQYF. CDR3 DNA sequence: TGCGCCAGCAGCCTTGCAGTAAGCGGGGGTGGGGAGCAGTACTTC. V is TRBV5-1 and J is TRBJ2-7, with 8 bases aligning to TRBD2. CDR1 and CDR2 (germline): SGHRS, YFSETQ. Trimming removed 4 bases from V and 7 bases from J; junction bases left unmatched: 13. The CDR3 spans 15 residues. The full variable domain, with the rest looked up from reference TRBV5-1 and TRBJ2-7, is KAGVTQTPRYLIKTRGQQVTLSCSPISGHRSVSWYQQTPGQGLQFLFEYFSETQRNKGNFPGRFSGRQFSNSRSEMNVSTLELGDSALYLCASSLAVSGGGEQYFGPGTRLTVT.

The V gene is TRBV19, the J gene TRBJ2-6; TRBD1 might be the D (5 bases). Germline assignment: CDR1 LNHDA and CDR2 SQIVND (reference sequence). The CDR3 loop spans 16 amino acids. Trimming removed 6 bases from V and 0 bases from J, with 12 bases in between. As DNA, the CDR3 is TGTGCCAGTAGCCAACAGGTTAACTCTGGGGCCAACGTCCTGACTTTC. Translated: CASSQQVNSGANVLTF.

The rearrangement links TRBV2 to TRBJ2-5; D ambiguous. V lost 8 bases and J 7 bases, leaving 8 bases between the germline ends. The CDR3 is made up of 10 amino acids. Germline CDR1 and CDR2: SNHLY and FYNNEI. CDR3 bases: TGTGCCAGCCGGTTAGGGACCCAGTACTTC. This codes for CASRLGTQYF.

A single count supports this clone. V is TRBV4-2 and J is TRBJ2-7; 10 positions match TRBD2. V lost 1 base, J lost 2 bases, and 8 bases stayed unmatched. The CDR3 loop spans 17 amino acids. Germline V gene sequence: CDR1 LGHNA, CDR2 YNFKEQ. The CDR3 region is CASSQVAGLAAAYEQYF. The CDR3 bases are TGTGCCAGCAGCCAAGTTGCCGGACTAGCGGCAGCCTACGAGCAGTACTTC.

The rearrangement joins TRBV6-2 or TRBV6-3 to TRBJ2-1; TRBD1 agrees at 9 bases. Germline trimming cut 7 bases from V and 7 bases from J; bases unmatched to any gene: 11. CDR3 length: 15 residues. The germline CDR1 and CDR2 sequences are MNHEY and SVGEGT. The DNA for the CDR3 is TGTGCCAGCAACCCCTCGGGACAGGGTACTAATGAGCAGTTCTTC. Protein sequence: CASNPSGQGTNEQFF.